The sequence of this TCR beta chain was determined in a study of T-cell memory formation after mild COVID-19. Study background: TCR clusters largely stayed donor specific. Overall study findings and caveats: The finding that pre-infection memory included some responding clones suggested that cross-reactive memory joined.

5'RACE, which relied on constant-segment primers, yielded TCR alpha and TCR beta cDNA libraries carrying sample barcodes and UMIs. One entry per CDR3 protein, called by TCRdb with MiXCR from the 5' RACE reads. The sample has a few hundred thousand distinct CDR3 sequences; more than 15% are singletons. Worth noting for this clonotype: Its antigen is unknown.

Per the germline V gene, CDR1 is SGHNT and CDR2 is YYREEE (reference sequence). CDR3 length: 16 residues. V lost 4 bases and J lost 0, with 13 bases in between. The V and J genes are TRBV5-4 and TRBJ2-2, with D perhaps matching TRBD1 (6 bases). The sample was PBMCs or a T cell subset sorted from them (not recorded which). The sequence derives from a young man who had mild COVID-19 (a few samples of this study predate the infection). Cell type and time point are not known. The CDR3 is CASSRAGTTNTGELFF. As DNA, the CDR3 is TGTGCCAGCAGCCGGGCCGGGACAACGAACACCGGGGAGCTGTTTTTT.